The 28 T cell receptor beta chains given below trace back to one sample, sequenced in a study of T cell responses to AZD1222 COVID-19 vaccine. Method: immunoSEQ multiplex PCR; TCRdb's copy keeps in-frame clones and lacks some. The data hold some 100,000 clones, with approximately 86% observed a single time. The sample here was peripheral blood, taken on day 0 of AZD1222 vaccination. The receptors originated from an adult in good health.

V gene TRBV4-2 combines with J gene TRBJ1-4; D uncertain. V was cut by 0 bases and J by 5 bases, with 13 bases left in between. The length of the CDR3 is 16 residues. Germline V CDR1 and CDR2: LGHNA, YNFKEQ. The CDR3 here is CASSQDRGTLNEKLFF. In nucleotides, the CDR3 is TGTGCCAGCAGCCAAGATCGAGGTACATTGAATGAAAAACTGTTTTTT.

The J gene is TRBJ2-6, the V gene TRBV24-1; D ambiguous. CDR1 and CDR2 from the germline V gene are KGHDR and SFDVKD. V lost 4 bases to trimming and J lost 0 bases, with 12 bases between them. CDR3 length: 17 amino acids. CDR3 region: CATSDVKGSSGANVLTF. In DNA, the CDR3 is TGTGCCACCAGTGACGTAAAAGGCAGCTCTGGGGCCAACGTCCTGACTTTC.

This chain links TRBV4-2 with TRBJ2-1; 7 bases map to TRBD2. J lost 6 bases, V lost 7 bases, and 9 bases had no gene match. Germline V gives CDR1 LGHNA, CDR2 YNFKEQ. The CDR3 has 14 amino acids. The CDR3, as DNA: TGTGCCAGCACCCGGAGGGAGGGGAGCAATGAGCAGTTCTTC. It yields the protein CASTRREGSNEQFF.

The rearrangement joins TRBV20-1 to TRBJ1-1, with unresolved D. Germline-derived CDR1 and CDR2 are DFQATT and SNEGSKA (reference sequence). The CDR3 totals 10 residues. Trimming removed 5 bases from V and 8 bases from J, with 9 bases in between. This CDR3 is CSAQIREAFF. The CDR3 bases are TGCAGTGCTCAAATCAGGGAAGCTTTCTTT.

The chain uses TRBV2 and TRBJ2-2, with 12 bases that match TRBD2. Germline assignment: CDR1 SNHLY and CDR2 FYNNEI. CDR3 length: 16 residues. Losses at the gene ends were 10 bases for V and 5 bases for J; bases not matched to a gene: 11. CDR3 sequence (DNA): TGTGCCAACAGCCCACCCGGGACTAGCGGGACCGGGGAGCTGTTTTTT. Its protein is CANSPPGTSGTGELFF.

This clone occurred once. The chain recombines TRBV27 with TRBJ2-1; tentative D call: TRBD2 (6 bases). Trimming removed 3 bases from V and 6 bases from J, with 15 bases in between. This CDR3 is 15 amino acids long. CDR1 and CDR2 from the germline V gene are MNHEY and SMNVEV (reference sequence). The CDR3 here is CASSLVRELGNEQFF. CDR3 bases: TGTGCCAGCAGTTTGGTTCGGGAGTTGGGCAATGAGCAGTTCTTC.

The chain employs TRBV11-2 and TRBJ1-1; D not resolved. This CDR3 spans 15 amino acids. V lost 3 bases and J lost 2, with 13 bases in between. Germline V gene sequence: CDR1 SGHAT, CDR2 FQNNGV. CDR3: CASSFTAAPNTEAFF. CDR3 DNA: TGTGCCAGCAGCTTCACTGCGGCGCCTAACACTGAAGCTTTCTTT.

The CDR3 loop reads CASSLEGRAFF. In DNA form, the CDR3 reads TGTGCCAGCAGTTTAGAAGGTCGGGCTTTCTTT. This chain connects TRBV6-5 to TRBJ1-1; D ambiguous. Between the trimmed V and J ends, which lost 4 bases and 11 bases, there was a span of 11 bases. CDR3 size: 11 residues. Germline-derived CDR1 and CDR2 are MNHEY and SVGAGI.

The V gene is TRBV5-6, the J gene TRBJ1-1; D is unresolved. The ends were cut back, 0 bases at V and 0 bases at J, with 6 bases in the middle. The CDR3 covers 14 residues. CDR1 is SGHDT, CDR2 YYEEEE, per germline. The CDR3 here is CASSLVKLNTEAFF. CDR3 coding DNA: TGTGCCAGCAGCTTGGTCAAGTTGAACACTGAAGCTTTCTTT.

V is TRBV6-5 and J is TRBJ2-3, with D perhaps matching TRBD2 (5 bases). The CDR3 length is 12 residues. Germline loops: CDR1 MNHEY, CDR2 SVGAGI. Trimming stripped 7 bases from V and 8 bases from J, with 13 bases between. Written as DNA, the CDR3 is TGTGCCAGCACTCGGACTTCCGGTACGCAGTATTTT. It codes for CASTRTSGTQYF.

The chain recombines TRBV9 with TRBJ1-2, with 9 bases fitting TRBD1. The CDR3 has 15 amino acids. The V gene's germline CDR1 is SGDLS and CDR2 YYNGEE. The V segment lost 6 bases and the J segment 8 bases; nucleotides outside the gene matches: 14. CDR3 residues: CASTPSGTGSLGYTF. CDR3 nucleotides: TGTGCCAGCACGCCGAGCGGGACAGGGAGTCTCGGCTACACCTTC.

In its sample, this clone was seen once. The rearrangement links TRBV10-1 to TRBJ2-7, with D tentatively TRBD1 (6 bases). The CDR3 is 14 residues long. The V and J ends lost 6 bases and 1 base respectively, with 13 bases between them. Germline V gene sequence: CDR1 WNHNN, CDR2 SYGVQD (reference sequence). DNA for the CDR3: TGCGCCAGCAGCTCTGGACAGTTTTCCTACGAGCAGTACTTC. Translation gives CASSSGQFSYEQYF.

The rearrangement uses TRBV27 and TRBJ1-5; D call uncertain. Trimming stripped 8 bases from V and 1 base from J, with 9 bases between. In germline, CDR1 is MNHEY, CDR2 SMNVEV (reference sequence). This CDR3 has 13 residues. The CDR3 loop is CASALGSNQPQHF. The CDR3 DNA follows: TGTGCCAGCGCCTTAGGGAGCAATCAGCCCCAGCATTTT.

V is TRBV11-3 and J is TRBJ2-7; D gene uncertain. The CDR3 runs 13 residues. Trimming took off 0 bases at V and 2 bases at J, with 5 bases between the two ends. Germline V lookup: CDR1 SGHNT, CDR2 YENEEA. CDR3 DNA: TGTGCCAGCAGCTTAGAAGCCACCTACGAGCAGTACTTC. This translates into CASSLEATYEQYF.

This clone occurred once. The V and J genes are TRBV9 and TRBJ2-2; D not resolved. CDR3 length equals 16 residues. Deletions cut 4 bases from V and 0 bases from J, with 13 bases between. In germline, CDR1 is SGDLS, CDR2 YYNGEE. The CDR3 sequence: CASSTWTGPNTGELFF. CDR3 DNA: TGTGCCAGCAGCACCTGGACCGGGCCGAACACCGGGGAGCTGTTTTTT.

The genes are TRBV30 and TRBJ1-3; D is uncertain. The V end lost 0 bases, the J end lost 0 bases, and 6 bases lay between the germline ends. The CDR3 totals 14 residues. Looked up from germline, CDR1 is GTSNPN and CDR2 is SVGIG (reference sequence). CDR3 nucleotide sequence: TGTGCCTGGAGTGTATCGCGCTCTGGAAACACCATATATTTT. Its protein product is CAWSVSRSGNTIYF.

The chain has TRBV25-1 and TRBJ2-3; TRBD1 is a possible D gene (7 bases). The V end was cut by 6 bases, the J end by 3 bases, with 13 bases between. The length of the CDR3 is 14 residues. CDR1 is MGHDK and CDR2 is SYGVNS in the germline V gene. CDR3 coding DNA: TGTGCCAGCAGGCCAGGGGGGAGTACAGATACGCAGTATTTT. Its protein is CASRPGGSTDTQYF.

V gene TRBV28 combines with J gene TRBJ1-2; D gene ambiguous. This CDR3 contains 14 residues. Germline CDR1 is MDHEN and CDR2 is SYDVKM. Trimming cost V 6 bases and J 2 bases, with 13 bases left between them. CDR3 sequence: CASSPGVENYGYTF. The CDR3 region has the DNA TGTGCCAGCAGCCCGGGAGTTGAGAACTATGGCTACACCTTC.

The gene calls are TRBV30 and TRBJ2-1; possibly TRBD1 for D (6 bases). CDR1 and CDR2 from the germline V gene are GTSNPN and SVGIG (reference sequence). Trimming removed 2 bases at V and 2 bases at J, with 22 bases between. This CDR3 spans 18 amino acids. CDR3 protein: CAWSPTRDRDTPYNEQFF. In DNA form, the CDR3 reads TGTGCCTGGAGTCCCACTCGGGACCGGGACACTCCCTACAATGAGCAGTTCTTC. The full variable domain, in which reference TRBV30 and TRBJ2-1 provide the parts outside the CDR3, is SQTIHQWPATLVQPVGSPLSLECTVEGTSNPNLYWYRQAAGRGLQLLFYSVGIGQISSEVPQNLSASRPQDRQFILSSKKLLLSDSGFYLCAWSPTRDRDTPYNEQFFGPGTRLTVL.

This chain links TRBV7-2 with TRBJ2-3; D remains ambiguous. Germline V gene sequence: CDR1 SGHTA, CDR2 FQGNSA. The CDR3 sequence is 13 residues long. V was clipped by 6 bases and J by 2 bases, with 9 bases between them. CDR3 amino acids: CASRPQVTDTQYF. CDR3 bases: TGTGCCAGCAGACCCCAGGTCACAGATACGCAGTATTTT.

The gene calls are TRBV6-2 or TRBV6-3 and TRBJ2-2; 16 bases map to TRBD2. This CDR3 region has 18 residues. In germline, CDR1 is MNHEY, CDR2 SVGEGT. Trimming took 2 bases from V and 5 from J; bases not matched to a gene: 5. This CDR3 reads CASSYRGLAGGPTGELFF. The CDR3 DNA sequence: TGTGCCAGCAGTTACCGGGGACTAGCGGGAGGGCCGACCGGGGAGCTGTTTTTT.

The J gene is TRBJ2-2, the V gene TRBV19, with 8 positions matching TRBD1. The CDR3 has 16 residues. J gave up 1 base and V 7 bases, and 8 bases lay outside the gene matches. Germline V lookup: CDR1 LNHDA, CDR2 SQIVND (reference sequence). The CDR3 reads CASKQSGTGNTGELFF. The CDR3 nucleotides are TGTGCCAGTAAGCAGTCCGGGACAGGGAACACCGGGGAGCTGTTTTTT.

The chain links TRBV4-1 to TRBJ1-3; D is possibly TRBD1 (5 bases). With 0 bases removed from V and 0 bases from J, the gap between germline ends came to 6 bases. Germline assignment: CDR1 MGHRA and CDR2 YSYEKL. CDR3 size: 15 residues. CDR3 residues: CASSQETASGNTIYF. CDR3 DNA: TGCGCCAGCAGCCAAGAGACAGCCTCTGGAAACACCATATATTTT.

J is TRBJ2-7 and V is TRBV28, with 7 positions matching TRBD1. CDR1 and CDR2 (germline): MDHEN, SYDVKM. The CDR3 contains 16 residues. With V trimmed by 1 base and J by 0 bases, 6 bases remained unmatched. CDR3 sequence (DNA): TGTGCCAGCAGTTTATCTAGGACAGGCTTCTCCTACGAGCAGTACTTC. The encoded protein is CASSLSRTGFSYEQYF.

The genes are TRBV24-1 and TRBJ2-2; perhaps D is TRBD1 or TRBD2 (5 bases each). This CDR3 comprises 16 residues. CDR1 KGHDR and CDR2 SFDVKD come from the germline V gene. Between the trimmed V and J ends, which lost 2 bases and 4 bases, there was a span of 13 bases. The CDR3 loop is CATSDSGAAPTGELFF. The DNA for the CDR3 is TGTGCCACCAGTGATTCCGGGGCCGCCCCCACCGGGGAGCTGTTTTTT.

The rearrangement uses TRBV4-1 and TRBJ1-5; tentatively, D is TRBD1 (5 bases). This CDR3 region has 16 residues. Germline V lookup: CDR1 MGHRA, CDR2 YSYEKL. Trimming shortened V by 0 bases and J by 1 base, and 10 bases separated the two germline ends. Here the CDR3 DNA reads TGCGCCAGCAGCCAAGATGCAGGGTTCAGCAATCAGCCCCAGCATTTT. It codes for CASSQDAGFSNQPQHF.

The chain carries TRBV6-1 and TRBJ1-1; D not certain. Trimming took off 0 bases at V and 10 bases at J, with 3 bases between the two ends. The CDR3 runs to 10 residues. Germline V lookup: CDR1 MNHNS, CDR2 SASEGT. The chain's CDR3 is CASSEAAAFF. The DNA for the CDR3 is TGTGCCAGCAGTGAAGCCGCAGCTTTCTTT.

This clone has a handful of counts. The J gene is TRBJ2-7, the V gene TRBV5-8; TRBD2 agrees at 13 bases. This CDR3 region has 14 residues. The germline gives CDR1 SGHTS, CDR2 YDEGEE. The junction had 2 bases not matched to a gene; V was cut back by 2 bases and J by 6 bases. The CDR3 nucleotides are TGTGCCAGCAGCTTTACTAGCGGGAGGGCCGAGCAGTACTTC. Amino acid sequence: CASSFTSGRAEQYF.